This record covers a single T cell receptor (beta chain). Antigen specificity is unknown. The data belong to a study of blood T cells in healthy people across ages. It was with a sample-barcoded 5' primer and a J-beta primer mix that a second PCR of roughly 7 to 12 cycles was run. TCRdb fed the 5' RACE reads into MiXCR, producing one record per CDR3 protein. Of over a million distinct CDR3 sequences in the sample, around 59% were seen once. V dropped 3 bases and J dropped 5 bases, with 11 bases sitting between them. Germline lookup yields CDR1 SGHRS and CDR2 YFSETQ. The length of the CDR3 is 14 residues. Whole-study findings and limits: There was no known CMV status for donors, so expanded clonotype changes were possibly confounded.

Per-sample PBMC isolation yielded at least 6 million cells. The sequence was collected from a man between 18 and 29 years old in good health. The sequenced material came from blood. The genes are TRBV5-1 and TRBJ1-4; possible D gene TRBD1, 5 bases. The DNA of the CDR3 is TGCGCCAGCAGCTCAACAGGACTGAATGAAAAACTGTTTTTT. The encoded protein is CASSSTGLNEKLFF. The full variable domain, rest sourced from reference TRBV5-1 and TRBJ1-4, is KAGVTQTPRYLIKTRGQQVTLSCSPISGHRSVSWYQQTPGQGLQFLFEYFSETQRNKGNFPGRFSGRQFSNSRSEMNVSTLELGDSALYLCASSSTGLNEKLFFGSGTQLSVL.